One sample yielded the 20 T cell receptor beta chains listed below, sequenced in a study of blood T cell repertoires in COVID-19. This table comes from immunoSEQ multiplex PCR, and its TCRdb copy is limited to in-frame clones, with some not included. The sample has roughly 180,000 clones, about 83% seen once. Sequencing was carried out using PBMCs or T cells enriched from blood (not recorded which). The receptors stem from a woman aged 50 to 60 in a cohort exposed to, infected with or recovered from COVID-19 (not recorded which).

The J gene is TRBJ1-2, the V gene TRBV7-9; D is unresolved. Germline V CDR1 and CDR2: SEHNR, FQNEAQ (reference sequence). The CDR3 is 11 amino acids. V lost 6 bases to trimming and J lost 8 bases, with 10 bases between them. DNA for the CDR3: TGTGCCAGCAGTTGGGTAGCAGGCTACACCTTC. Amino acids: CASSWVAGYTF. Complete variable domain (other parts from reference TRBV7-9 and TRBJ1-2): DTGVSQNPRHKITKRGQNVTFRCDPISEHNRLYWYRQTLGQGPEFLTYFQNEAQLEKSRLLSDRFSAERPKGSFSTLEIQRTEQGDSAMYLCASSWVAGYTFGSGTRLTVV.

J is TRBJ1-6 and V is TRBV29-1, with 9 positions matching TRBD1. This CDR3 has 16 residues. V lost 6 bases, J lost 6 bases, and 12 bases stayed unmatched. The germline V gene encodes CDR1 SQVTM and CDR2 ANQGSEA. CDR3 loop: CSVPTGTGTSNSPLHF. CDR3 sequence (DNA): TGCAGCGTCCCGACCGGGACAGGGACGAGTAATTCACCCCTCCACTTT.

This clone was counted between two and nine times. The chain carries TRBV5-6 and TRBJ2-3; D call uncertain. The germline V gene has CDR1 SGHDT and CDR2 YYEEEE. V lost 8 bases to trimming and J lost 7 bases, with 17 bases between them. This CDR3 is built from 13 residues. The CDR3 DNA sequence: TGTGCCAGTCTGACTCGACTCCTAAATACGCAGTATTTT. Encoded protein: CASLTRLLNTQYF.

The V and J genes are TRBV28 and TRBJ2-1, with D perhaps matching TRBD2 (6 bases). The germline gives CDR1 MDHEN, CDR2 SYDVKM. The length of the CDR3 is 12 residues. V lost 3 bases and J 12 bases, leaving 12 bases between the germline ends. CDR3: CASSFRGRRQFF. The CDR3 nucleotides are TGTGCCAGCAGTTTTCGGGGGAGGAGGCAGTTCTTC.

The chain employs TRBV29-1 and TRBJ1-2; 9 positions match TRBD1. The germline CDR1 and CDR2 sequences are SQVTM and ANQGSEA. This CDR3 is 15 amino acids long. J was trimmed by 5 bases and V by 6 bases; bases with no gene match: 13. The chain's CDR3 is CSVGGDRAQVYGYTF. The CDR3 bases are TGCAGCGTCGGGGGGGACAGGGCGCAGGTGTATGGCTACACCTTC.

The V gene is TRBV5-1, the J gene TRBJ2-5; 8 nucleotides match TRBD2. V trimming: 2 bases; J trimming: 5 bases; junction bases outside the gene matches: 11. The CDR3 is made up of 16 amino acids. In germline, CDR1 is SGHRS, CDR2 YFSETQ. In nucleotides, the CDR3 is TGCGCCAGCAGCTTCGGCGGGAGGTTCCAGGTGGAGACCCAGTACTTC. Amino acid sequence: CASSFGGRFQVETQYF.

The gene calls are TRBV3-1 (or the pseudogene TRBV3-2) and TRBJ1-5, with TRBD1 matching 7 bases. The CDR3 consists of 16 residues. Germline V lookup: CDR1 LGHDT, CDR2 YNNKEL (reference sequence). Unmatched junction bases numbered 11, after V lost 4 bases and J lost 5 bases. DNA of the CDR3: TGTGCCAGCAGCCCGGGTCGACAGGGTTTATATCAGCCCCAGCATTTT. Its protein product is CASSPGRQGLYQPQHF.

The V call is TRBV27, the J call TRBJ2-3, with 8 bases aligning to TRBD1. With V trimmed by 6 bases and J by 10 bases, 15 bases remained unmatched. CDR1 and CDR2 (germline): MNHEY, SMNVEV (reference sequence). This CDR3 is built from 15 residues. CDR3 sequence reads: CASSPAGQGSLAQYF. The CDR3 DNA is TGTGCCAGCAGCCCGGCCGGACAGGGTTCTTTGGCGCAGTATTTT.

The chain employs TRBV2 and TRBJ1-2; 8 bases align to TRBD1. The CDR3 loop spans 14 amino acids. In germline, CDR1 is SNHLY, CDR2 FYNNEI. V lost 7 bases and J lost 8; bases outside the gene matches: 12. The DNA for the CDR3 is TGTGCCAGCAATTCAGGACAGGGTTCATACGGCTACACCTTC. Translated, it gives CASNSGQGSYGYTF.

The chain uses TRBV7-6 and TRBJ2-5; 9 bases agree with TRBD2. The germline gives CDR1 SGHVS, CDR2 FNYEAQ. The CDR3 spans 15 residues. V shed 4 bases, J shed 3 bases, and the junction held 6 bases outside the gene matches. This chain's CDR3 is CASSSGLAKEETQYF. For the CDR3, the DNA is TGTGCCAGCAGCTCAGGACTAGCGAAAGAAGAGACCCAGTACTTC.

The chain links TRBV9 to TRBJ1-1, with a weak D call TRBD1 (5 bases). Germline V gene lookup returns CDR1 SGDLS and CDR2 YYNGEE. The V and J ends lost 4 bases and 1 base respectively, with 11 bases between them. The CDR3 extends over 14 amino acids. The CDR3 bases are TGTGCCAGCAGCCCTCAAGGGGAGAACACTGAAGCTTTCTTT. Encoded protein: CASSPQGENTEAFF. Supplemented by reference TRBV9 and TRBJ1-1, the full variable domain reads DSGVTQTPKHLITATGQRVTLRCSPRSGDLSVYWYQQSLDQGLQFLIQYYNGEERAKGNILERFSAQQFPDLHSELNLSSLELGDSALYFCASSPQGENTEAFFGQGTRLTVV.

CDR3 nucleotide sequence: TGTGCCATCATGGAGAGCACCTACGAGCAGTACTTC. Its protein is CAIMESTYEQYF. The rearrangement joins TRBV10-3 to TRBJ2-7, with unresolved D. From germline, CDR1 is ENHRY and CDR2 SYGVKD. V was trimmed by 7 bases and J by 2 bases, leaving 9 bases between them. This CDR3 comprises 12 residues.

This chain connects TRBV7-2 to TRBJ2-7; tentative D call: TRBD2 (5 bases). This CDR3 contains 13 residues. CDR1 and CDR2 (germline): SGHTA, FQGNSA. V lost 8 bases, J lost 0 bases, and 11 bases lay in between. The CDR3 reads CASGGLSSYEQYF. The CDR3 nucleotides are TGTGCCAGCGGCGGACTCAGCTCCTACGAGCAGTACTTC. The full variable domain, in which reference TRBV7-2 and TRBJ2-7 provide the parts outside the CDR3, is GAGVSQSPSNKVTEKGKDVELRCDPISGHTALYWYRQSLGQGLEFLIYFQGNSAPDKSGLPSDRFSAERTGGSVSTLTIQRTQQEDSAVYLCASGGLSSYEQYFGPGTRLTVT.

The chain combines TRBV5-1 with TRBJ1-4, with 8 bases identical to TRBD1. The CDR3 covers 14 residues. V gave up 5 bases and J gave up 7 bases; unmatched junction bases: 7. From germline, CDR1 is SGHRS and CDR2 YFSETQ. In DNA form, the CDR3 reads TGCGCCAGCAGGCCGACAGGGGCAGGTGAAAAACTGTTTTTT. Translation gives CASRPTGAGEKLFF. The variable domain in full, with the rest retrieved from reference TRBV5-1 and TRBJ1-4, is KAGVTQTPRYLIKTRGQQVTLSCSPISGHRSVSWYQQTPGQGLQFLFEYFSETQRNKGNFPGRFSGRQFSNSRSEMNVSTLELGDSALYLCASRPTGAGEKLFFGSGTQLSVL.

This clone was seen more than once but under ten times. The chain carries TRBV7-9 and TRBJ2-7; D may be TRBD2 (5 bases). CDR1 and CDR2 from the germline V gene are SEHNR and FQNEAQ (reference sequence). The CDR3 is made up of 16 amino acids. Trimming shortened V by 3 bases and J by 3 bases, and 18 bases separated the two germline ends. The DNA for the CDR3 is TGTGCCAGCAGCTTCGGACTTTCCGCCGGTGGCTACGAGCAGTACTTC. Translating gives CASSFGLSAGGYEQYF.

This rearrangement joins TRBV19 to TRBJ1-5; tentative D call: TRBD1 (6 bases). From germline, CDR1 is LNHDA and CDR2 SQIVND (reference sequence). This CDR3 comprises 16 residues. Trimming stripped 0 bases from V and 5 bases from J, with 14 bases between. CDR3 in amino acids: CASSIDPAGGHQPQHF. The DNA for the CDR3 is TGTGCCAGTAGTATAGATCCAGCTGGGGGCCATCAGCCCCAGCATTTT.

The chain recombines TRBV7-2 with TRBJ2-7; D might be TRBD1 (6 bases). CDR3 length equals 15 residues. Trimming took 0 bases from V and 2 from J, leaving 11 bases between them. CDR1 is SGHTA and CDR2 is FQGNSA in the germline V gene. This CDR3 is CASSLATGTPYEQYF. CDR3 nucleotide sequence: TGTGCCAGCAGCTTAGCGACCGGGACACCCTACGAGCAGTACTTC.

V gene TRBV28 combines with J gene TRBJ1-4; TRBD1 matches at 7 bases. Germline-derived CDR1 and CDR2 are MDHEN and SYDVKM. The J segment lost 3 bases and the V segment lost 6 bases, leaving 4 bases of the junction unmatched. The CDR3 is 14 residues long. Written as DNA, the CDR3 is TGTGCCAGCAGATTGACAGGGCCTAATGAAAAACTGTTTTTT. Translation: CASRLTGPNEKLFF. The entire variable domain, with the rest obtained from reference TRBV28 and TRBJ1-4, is as follows: DVKVTQSSRYLVKRTGEKVFLECVQDMDHENMFWYRQDPGLGLRLIYFSYDVKMKEKGDIPEGYSVSREKKERFSLILESASTNQTSMYLCASRLTGPNEKLFFGSGTQLSVL.

The V call is TRBV6-1, the J call TRBJ1-1; D unresolved. V lost 3 bases and J 0 bases, leaving 8 bases between the germline ends. The CDR3 has 14 residues. Germline assignment: CDR1 MNHNS and CDR2 SASEGT. The chain's CDR3 is CASSEPGMNTEAFF. The CDR3 coding sequence is TGTGCCAGCAGTGAGCCGGGGATGAACACTGAAGCTTTCTTT.

V and J are TRBV18 and TRBJ2-7; 7 bases align to TRBD1. Germline assignment: CDR1 KGHSH and CDR2 LQKENI. CDR3 length: 14 residues. V lost 3 bases, J lost 7 bases, and 9 bases stayed unmatched. The chain's CDR3 is CASSPPGQKLEQYF. The CDR3 DNA reads TGTGCCAGCTCACCCCCGGGACAGAAACTGGAGCAGTACTTC.